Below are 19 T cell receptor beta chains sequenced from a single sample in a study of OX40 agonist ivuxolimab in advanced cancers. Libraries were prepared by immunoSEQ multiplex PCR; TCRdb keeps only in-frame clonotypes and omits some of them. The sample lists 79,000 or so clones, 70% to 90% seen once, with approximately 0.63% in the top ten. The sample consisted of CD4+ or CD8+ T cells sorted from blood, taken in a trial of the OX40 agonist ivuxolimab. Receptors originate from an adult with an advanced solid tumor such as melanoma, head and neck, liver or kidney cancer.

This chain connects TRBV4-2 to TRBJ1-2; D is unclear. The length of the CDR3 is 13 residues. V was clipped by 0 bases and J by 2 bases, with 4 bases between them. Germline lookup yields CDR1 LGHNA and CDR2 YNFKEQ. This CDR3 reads CASSQDVNYGYTF. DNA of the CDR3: TGTGCCAGCAGCCAAGACGTGAACTATGGCTACACCTTC.

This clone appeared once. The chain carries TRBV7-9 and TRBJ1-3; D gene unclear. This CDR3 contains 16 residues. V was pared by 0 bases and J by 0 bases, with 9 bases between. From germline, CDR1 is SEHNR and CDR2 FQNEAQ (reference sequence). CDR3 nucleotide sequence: TGTGCCAGCAGCTTAGCTAAGCTGGTCTCTGGAAACACCATATATTTT. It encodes CASSLAKLVSGNTIYF.

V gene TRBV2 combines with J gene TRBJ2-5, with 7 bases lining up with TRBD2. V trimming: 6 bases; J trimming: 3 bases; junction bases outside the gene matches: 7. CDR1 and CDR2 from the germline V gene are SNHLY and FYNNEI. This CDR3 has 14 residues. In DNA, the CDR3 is TGTGCCAGCAGGTCCGGGACTACAAAAGAGACCCAGTACTTC. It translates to CASRSGTTKETQYF.

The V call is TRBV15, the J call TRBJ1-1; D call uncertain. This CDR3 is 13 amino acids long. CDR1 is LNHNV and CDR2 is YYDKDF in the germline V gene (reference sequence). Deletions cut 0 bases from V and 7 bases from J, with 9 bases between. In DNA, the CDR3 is TGTGCCACCAGCAGAGAGGACCGCCATGAAGCTTTCTTT. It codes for CATSREDRHEAFF.

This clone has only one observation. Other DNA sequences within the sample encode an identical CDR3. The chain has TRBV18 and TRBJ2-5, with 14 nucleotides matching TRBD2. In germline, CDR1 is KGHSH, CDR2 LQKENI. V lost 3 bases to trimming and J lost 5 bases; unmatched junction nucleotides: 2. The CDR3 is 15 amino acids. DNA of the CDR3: TGTGCCAGCTCACCGAGGACTAGCGGGGGGGAGACCCAGTACTTC. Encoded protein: CASSPRTSGGETQYF.

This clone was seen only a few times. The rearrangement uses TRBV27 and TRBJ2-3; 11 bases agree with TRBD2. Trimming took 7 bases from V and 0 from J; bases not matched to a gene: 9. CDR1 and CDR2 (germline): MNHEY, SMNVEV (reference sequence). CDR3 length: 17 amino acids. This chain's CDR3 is CASTYRGLAVSTDTQYF. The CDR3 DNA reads TGTGCCAGCACCTATAGGGGACTAGCGGTTAGCACAGATACGCAGTATTTT.

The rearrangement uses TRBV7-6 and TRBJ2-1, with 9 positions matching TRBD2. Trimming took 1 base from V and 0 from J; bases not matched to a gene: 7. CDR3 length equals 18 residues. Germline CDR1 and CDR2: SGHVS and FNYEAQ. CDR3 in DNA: TGTGCCAGCAGCTTAGTGGTTAGCGGGGGCAGCTCCTACAATGAGCAGTTCTTC. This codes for CASSLVVSGGSSYNEQFF.

CDR3 sequence: CASSSTGGPQHF. As DNA, the CDR3 is TGTGCCAGTAGTTCGACCGGCGGGCCCCAGCATTTT. The V and J genes are TRBV19 and TRBJ1-5; D is undetermined. Deletions cut 5 bases from V and 9 bases from J, with 11 bases between. This CDR3 is 12 amino acids long. The germline gives CDR1 LNHDA, CDR2 SQIVND (reference sequence).

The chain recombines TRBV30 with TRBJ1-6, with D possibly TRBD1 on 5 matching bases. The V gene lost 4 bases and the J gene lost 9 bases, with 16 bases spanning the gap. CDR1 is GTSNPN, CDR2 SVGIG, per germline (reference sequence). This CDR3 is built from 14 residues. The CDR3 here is CAWNRDPSSSPLHF. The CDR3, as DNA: TGTGCCTGGAACCGGGACCCCAGCAGTTCACCCCTCCACTTT.

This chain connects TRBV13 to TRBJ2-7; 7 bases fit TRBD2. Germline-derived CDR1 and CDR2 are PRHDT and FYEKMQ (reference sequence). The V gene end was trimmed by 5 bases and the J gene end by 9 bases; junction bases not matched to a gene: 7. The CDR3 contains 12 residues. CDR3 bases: TGTGCCAGCAGCCCCCGCGGGGGAGGGCAGTACTTC. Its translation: CASSPRGGGQYF.

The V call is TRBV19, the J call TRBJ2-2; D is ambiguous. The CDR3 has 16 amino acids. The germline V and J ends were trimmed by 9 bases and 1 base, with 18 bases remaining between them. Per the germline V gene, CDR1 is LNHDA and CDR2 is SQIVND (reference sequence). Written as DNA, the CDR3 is TGTGCCAGCCACCAACAGTGGCCTAAGAACACCGGGGAGCTGTTTTTT. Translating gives CASHQQWPKNTGELFF.

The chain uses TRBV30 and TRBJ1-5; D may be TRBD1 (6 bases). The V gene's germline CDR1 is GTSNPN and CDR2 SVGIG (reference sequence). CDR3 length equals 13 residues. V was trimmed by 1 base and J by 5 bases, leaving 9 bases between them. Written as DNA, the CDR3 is TGTGCCTGGAGTGAGGGGGGCCATCAGCCCCAGCATTTT. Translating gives CAWSEGGHQPQHF. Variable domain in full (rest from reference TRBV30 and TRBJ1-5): SQTIHQWPATLVQPVGSPLSLECTVEGTSNPNLYWYRQAAGRGLQLLFYSVGIGQISSEVPQNLSASRPQDRQFILSSKKLLLSDSGFYLCAWSEGGHQPQHFGDGTRLSIL.

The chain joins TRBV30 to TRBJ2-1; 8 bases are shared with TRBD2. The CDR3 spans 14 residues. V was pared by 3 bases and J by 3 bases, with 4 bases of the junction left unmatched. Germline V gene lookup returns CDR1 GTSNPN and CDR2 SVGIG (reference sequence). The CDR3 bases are TGTGCCTGGAGGGAGGGGACTAGCTACAATGAGCAGTTCTTC. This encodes CAWREGTSYNEQFF.

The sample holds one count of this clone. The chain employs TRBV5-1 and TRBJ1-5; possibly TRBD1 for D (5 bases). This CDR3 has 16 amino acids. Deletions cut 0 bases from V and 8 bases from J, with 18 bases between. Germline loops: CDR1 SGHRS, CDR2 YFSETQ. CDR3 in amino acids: CASSLGGTGSAEPQHF. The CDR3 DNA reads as TGCGCCAGCAGCTTGGGAGGGACTGGGTCAGCGGAGCCCCAGCATTTT.

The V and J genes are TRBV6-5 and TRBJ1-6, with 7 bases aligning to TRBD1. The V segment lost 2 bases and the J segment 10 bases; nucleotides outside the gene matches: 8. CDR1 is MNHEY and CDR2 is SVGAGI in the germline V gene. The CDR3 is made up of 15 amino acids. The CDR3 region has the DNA TGTGCCAGCAGTTACCTGGCAGGGGGTCGGTCACCCCTCCACTTT. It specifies CASSYLAGGRSPLHF.

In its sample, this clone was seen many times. The CDR3 sequence is CASSTLRFSEKLFF. The CDR3 DNA sequence: TGTGCCAGCAGCACCTTACGGTTTAGCGAAAAACTGTTTTTT. This chain connects TRBV5-6 to TRBJ1-4; D unclear. In germline, CDR1 is SGHDT, CDR2 YYEEEE. CDR3 length: 14 amino acids. The ends were cut back, 4 bases at V and 8 bases at J, with 15 bases in the middle.

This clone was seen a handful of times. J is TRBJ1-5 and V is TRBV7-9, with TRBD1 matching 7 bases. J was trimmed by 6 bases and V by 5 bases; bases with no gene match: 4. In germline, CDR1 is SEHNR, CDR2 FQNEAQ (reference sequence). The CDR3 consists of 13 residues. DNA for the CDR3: TGTGCCAGCAGCCTACAGGGGACTCAGCCCCAGCATTTT. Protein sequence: CASSLQGTQPQHF. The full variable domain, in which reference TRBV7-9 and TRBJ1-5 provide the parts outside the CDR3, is DTGVSQNPRHKITKRGQNVTFRCDPISEHNRLYWYRQTLGQGPEFLTYFQNEAQLEKSRLLSDRFSAERPKGSFSTLEIQRTEQGDSAMYLCASSLQGTQPQHFGDGTRLSIL.

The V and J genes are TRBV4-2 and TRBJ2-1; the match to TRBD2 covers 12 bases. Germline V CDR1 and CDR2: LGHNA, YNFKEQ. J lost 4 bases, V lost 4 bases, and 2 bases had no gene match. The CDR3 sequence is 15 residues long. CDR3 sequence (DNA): TGTGCCAGCAGCCCCACTAGCGGGGGGTACAATGAGCAGTTCTTC. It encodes CASSPTSGGYNEQFF.

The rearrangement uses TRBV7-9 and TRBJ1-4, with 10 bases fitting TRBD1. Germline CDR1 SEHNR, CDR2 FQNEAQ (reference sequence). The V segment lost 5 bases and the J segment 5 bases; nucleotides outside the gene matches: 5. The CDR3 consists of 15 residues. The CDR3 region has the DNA TGTGCCAGCAGCGGGCAGGGACAGGGGAATGAAAAACTGTTTTTT. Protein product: CASSGQGQGNEKLFF.